This is a list of T cell receptor beta chains from one sample in a study of metastatic and nonmetastatic thyroid tumors. TCRdb re-called the PCR reads via MiXCR. The repertoire includes roughly 16,000 clones, 31% of them detected once, and about 10% sits in the top ten. The specimen sequenced was blood. The receptors come from a female donor with papillary thyroid cancer or a benign thyroid nodule (not recorded which). Some clones in this sample may be carry-over from other donors' samples. Each CDR3 is given with its conserved first and last residue. A D gene is named only where the DNA matches it firmly. Size is omitted from some rows. Given values are once, few, many or a class for expanded clones.

>-|TRBV4-1|TRBD1|TRBJ2-2
TGCGCCAGCAGCCCGGACAGGGGGCGGCGGACCGGGGAGCTGTTTTTT
CASSPDRGRRTGELFF
>few|TRBV28|-|TRBJ2-1
TGTGCCAGCAGTTCTGCGGGACTATCTGGGGGCAATGATCAGTTCTTC
CASSSAGLSGGNDQFF
>-|TRBV3-1|-|TRBJ2-5
TGTGCCAGCAGCCAAGATCTAGGGGACGGAGAGACCCAGTACTTC
CASSQDLGDGETQYF
>once|TRBV5-5|-|TRBJ2-7
TGTGCCAGCATCAAGTATTGTACAGACTCCTACGAGCAGTACTTC
CASIKYCTDSYEQYF
>few|TRBV10-2|-|TRBJ1-5
TGCGCCAGCAGTGAGTCCATAACAGGAAGGCAGCCCCAGCATTTT
CASSESITGRQPQHF
>medium-sized|TRBV7-2|TRBD1|TRBJ1-3
TGTGCCAGCAGCGTTCGACAGGGAGGAAACACCATATATTTT
CASSVRQGGNTIYF
>many|TRBV5-6|-|TRBJ1-2
TGTGCCAGCAGCCCCGGACAGTATGGCTACACCTTC
CASSPGQYGYTF
>many|TRBV7-3|TRBD2|TRBJ2-5
TGTGCCAGCAGCTTTCAGGGAGGGGAGACCCAGTACTTT
CASSFQGGETQYF
>medium-sized|TRBV4-1|-|TRBJ2-1
TGCGCCAGCAGCCAAGAAGGCGGTTACTACAATGAGCAGTTCTTC
CASSQEGGYYNEQFF
>few|TRBV6-5|-|TRBJ1-5
TGTGCCAGCAGTTACTCCGATCCGGGGGCATGGGGCAATCAGCCCCAGCATTTT
CASSYSDPGAWGNQPQHF
>-|TRBV6-1|TRBD1|TRBJ1-1
TGTGCCAGCAGTGATCTTCTGGCAGGGGGCGCAAGGTGGGAAGCTTTCTTT
CASSDLLAGGARWEAFF
>medium-sized|TRBV27|-|TRBJ2-1
TGTGCCAGCAGTTCCCGACTAGTTCGACAGAGCTCCTACAATGAGCAGTTCTTC
CASSSRLVRQSSYNEQFF
>-|TRBV4-1|-|TRBJ2-3
TGCGCCAGCAGCCCAACAGCTGGCGGGGTGACAGGAGATACGCAGTATTTT
CASSPTAGGVTGDTQYF
>medium-sized|TRBV19|TRBD1|TRBJ1-2
TGTGCCAGTAGTATATACCAGGGGGCTTTTGATGGCTACACCTTC
CASSIYQGAFDGYTF
>few|TRBV6-1|-|TRBJ2-7
TGTGCCAGCAGCTTAGTACTGGTAGGAGGCGAGCAGTACTTC
CASSLVLVGGEQYF
>few|TRBV12-3/TRBV12-4|-|TRBJ1-2
TGTGCCAGTACTACAGGGCCAAATCGTATATATGGCTACACCTTC
CASTTGPNRIYGYTF
>many|TRBV5-5|TRBD2|TRBJ2-1
TGTGCCAGCAGCTTGGACCTACTAGCGGGGCAGTTCTTC
CASSLDLLAGQFF
>-|TRBV30|TRBD1|TRBJ1-2
TGTGCCTGGAGTGAGGGGACAGGGGGCTACACCTTC
CAWSEGTGGYTF
>few|TRBV6-2/TRBV6-3|TRBD1|TRBJ1-2
TGTGCCAGCAGTTACGGGACAGGGGGCTATGGCTACACCTTC
CASSYGTGGYGYTF
>-|TRBV5-6|-|TRBJ1-3
TGTGCCAGCAGCTTCGGGGTCCCGTCCTGCTCTGGAAACACCATATATTTT
CASSFGVPSCSGNTIYF
>-|TRBV6-1|TRBD1|TRBJ1-3
TGTGCCAGCAGTGAAGGGACAGGGGGAAACACCATATATTTT
CASSEGTGGNTIYF
>few|TRBV19|-|TRBJ2-2
TGTGCCAGTAGTATGGGGCACACCGGGGAGCTGTTTTTT
CASSMGHTGELFF
>-|TRBV7-6|-|TRBJ2-7
TGTGCCAGCAGCTTAGAAGTTGGAGGGGAGCAGTACTTC
CASSLEVGGEQYF
>many|TRBV10-3|-|TRBJ2-7
TGTGCCATCAGTGAATCCGAACGTACCTACGAGCAGTACTTC
CAISESERTYEQYF